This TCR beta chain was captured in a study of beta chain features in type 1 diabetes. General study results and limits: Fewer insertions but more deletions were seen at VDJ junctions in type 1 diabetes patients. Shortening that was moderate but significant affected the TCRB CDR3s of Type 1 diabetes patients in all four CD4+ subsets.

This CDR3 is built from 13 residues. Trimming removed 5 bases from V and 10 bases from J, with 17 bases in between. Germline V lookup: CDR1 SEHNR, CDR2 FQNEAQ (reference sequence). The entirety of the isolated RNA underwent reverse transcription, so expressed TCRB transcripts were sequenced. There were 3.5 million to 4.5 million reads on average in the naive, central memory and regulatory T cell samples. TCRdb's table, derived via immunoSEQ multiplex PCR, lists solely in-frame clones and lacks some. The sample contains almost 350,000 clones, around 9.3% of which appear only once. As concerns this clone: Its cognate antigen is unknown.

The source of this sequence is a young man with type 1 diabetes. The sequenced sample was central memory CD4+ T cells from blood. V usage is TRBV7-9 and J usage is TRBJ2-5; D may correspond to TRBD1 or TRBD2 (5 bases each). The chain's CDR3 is CASSTGPSERQYF. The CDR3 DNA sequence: TGTGCCAGCAGCACGGGACCTTCAGAGCGCCAGTACTTC.